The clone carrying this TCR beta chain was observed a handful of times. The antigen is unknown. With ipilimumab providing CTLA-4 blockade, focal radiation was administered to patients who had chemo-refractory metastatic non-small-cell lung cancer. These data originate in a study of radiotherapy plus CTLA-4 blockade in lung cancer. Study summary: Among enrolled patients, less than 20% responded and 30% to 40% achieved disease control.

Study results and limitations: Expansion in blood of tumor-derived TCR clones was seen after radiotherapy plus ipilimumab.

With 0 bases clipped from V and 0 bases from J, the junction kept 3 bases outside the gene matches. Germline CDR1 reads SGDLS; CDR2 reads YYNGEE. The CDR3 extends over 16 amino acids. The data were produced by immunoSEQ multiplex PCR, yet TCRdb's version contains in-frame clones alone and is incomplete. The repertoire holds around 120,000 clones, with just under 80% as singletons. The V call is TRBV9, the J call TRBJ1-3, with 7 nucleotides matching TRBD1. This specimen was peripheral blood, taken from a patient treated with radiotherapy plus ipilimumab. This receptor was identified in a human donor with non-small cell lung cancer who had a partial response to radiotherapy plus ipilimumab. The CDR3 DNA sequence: TGTGCCAGCAGCGTAGGACAGGGAAACTCTGGAAACACCATATATTTT. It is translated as CASSVGQGNSGNTIYF.